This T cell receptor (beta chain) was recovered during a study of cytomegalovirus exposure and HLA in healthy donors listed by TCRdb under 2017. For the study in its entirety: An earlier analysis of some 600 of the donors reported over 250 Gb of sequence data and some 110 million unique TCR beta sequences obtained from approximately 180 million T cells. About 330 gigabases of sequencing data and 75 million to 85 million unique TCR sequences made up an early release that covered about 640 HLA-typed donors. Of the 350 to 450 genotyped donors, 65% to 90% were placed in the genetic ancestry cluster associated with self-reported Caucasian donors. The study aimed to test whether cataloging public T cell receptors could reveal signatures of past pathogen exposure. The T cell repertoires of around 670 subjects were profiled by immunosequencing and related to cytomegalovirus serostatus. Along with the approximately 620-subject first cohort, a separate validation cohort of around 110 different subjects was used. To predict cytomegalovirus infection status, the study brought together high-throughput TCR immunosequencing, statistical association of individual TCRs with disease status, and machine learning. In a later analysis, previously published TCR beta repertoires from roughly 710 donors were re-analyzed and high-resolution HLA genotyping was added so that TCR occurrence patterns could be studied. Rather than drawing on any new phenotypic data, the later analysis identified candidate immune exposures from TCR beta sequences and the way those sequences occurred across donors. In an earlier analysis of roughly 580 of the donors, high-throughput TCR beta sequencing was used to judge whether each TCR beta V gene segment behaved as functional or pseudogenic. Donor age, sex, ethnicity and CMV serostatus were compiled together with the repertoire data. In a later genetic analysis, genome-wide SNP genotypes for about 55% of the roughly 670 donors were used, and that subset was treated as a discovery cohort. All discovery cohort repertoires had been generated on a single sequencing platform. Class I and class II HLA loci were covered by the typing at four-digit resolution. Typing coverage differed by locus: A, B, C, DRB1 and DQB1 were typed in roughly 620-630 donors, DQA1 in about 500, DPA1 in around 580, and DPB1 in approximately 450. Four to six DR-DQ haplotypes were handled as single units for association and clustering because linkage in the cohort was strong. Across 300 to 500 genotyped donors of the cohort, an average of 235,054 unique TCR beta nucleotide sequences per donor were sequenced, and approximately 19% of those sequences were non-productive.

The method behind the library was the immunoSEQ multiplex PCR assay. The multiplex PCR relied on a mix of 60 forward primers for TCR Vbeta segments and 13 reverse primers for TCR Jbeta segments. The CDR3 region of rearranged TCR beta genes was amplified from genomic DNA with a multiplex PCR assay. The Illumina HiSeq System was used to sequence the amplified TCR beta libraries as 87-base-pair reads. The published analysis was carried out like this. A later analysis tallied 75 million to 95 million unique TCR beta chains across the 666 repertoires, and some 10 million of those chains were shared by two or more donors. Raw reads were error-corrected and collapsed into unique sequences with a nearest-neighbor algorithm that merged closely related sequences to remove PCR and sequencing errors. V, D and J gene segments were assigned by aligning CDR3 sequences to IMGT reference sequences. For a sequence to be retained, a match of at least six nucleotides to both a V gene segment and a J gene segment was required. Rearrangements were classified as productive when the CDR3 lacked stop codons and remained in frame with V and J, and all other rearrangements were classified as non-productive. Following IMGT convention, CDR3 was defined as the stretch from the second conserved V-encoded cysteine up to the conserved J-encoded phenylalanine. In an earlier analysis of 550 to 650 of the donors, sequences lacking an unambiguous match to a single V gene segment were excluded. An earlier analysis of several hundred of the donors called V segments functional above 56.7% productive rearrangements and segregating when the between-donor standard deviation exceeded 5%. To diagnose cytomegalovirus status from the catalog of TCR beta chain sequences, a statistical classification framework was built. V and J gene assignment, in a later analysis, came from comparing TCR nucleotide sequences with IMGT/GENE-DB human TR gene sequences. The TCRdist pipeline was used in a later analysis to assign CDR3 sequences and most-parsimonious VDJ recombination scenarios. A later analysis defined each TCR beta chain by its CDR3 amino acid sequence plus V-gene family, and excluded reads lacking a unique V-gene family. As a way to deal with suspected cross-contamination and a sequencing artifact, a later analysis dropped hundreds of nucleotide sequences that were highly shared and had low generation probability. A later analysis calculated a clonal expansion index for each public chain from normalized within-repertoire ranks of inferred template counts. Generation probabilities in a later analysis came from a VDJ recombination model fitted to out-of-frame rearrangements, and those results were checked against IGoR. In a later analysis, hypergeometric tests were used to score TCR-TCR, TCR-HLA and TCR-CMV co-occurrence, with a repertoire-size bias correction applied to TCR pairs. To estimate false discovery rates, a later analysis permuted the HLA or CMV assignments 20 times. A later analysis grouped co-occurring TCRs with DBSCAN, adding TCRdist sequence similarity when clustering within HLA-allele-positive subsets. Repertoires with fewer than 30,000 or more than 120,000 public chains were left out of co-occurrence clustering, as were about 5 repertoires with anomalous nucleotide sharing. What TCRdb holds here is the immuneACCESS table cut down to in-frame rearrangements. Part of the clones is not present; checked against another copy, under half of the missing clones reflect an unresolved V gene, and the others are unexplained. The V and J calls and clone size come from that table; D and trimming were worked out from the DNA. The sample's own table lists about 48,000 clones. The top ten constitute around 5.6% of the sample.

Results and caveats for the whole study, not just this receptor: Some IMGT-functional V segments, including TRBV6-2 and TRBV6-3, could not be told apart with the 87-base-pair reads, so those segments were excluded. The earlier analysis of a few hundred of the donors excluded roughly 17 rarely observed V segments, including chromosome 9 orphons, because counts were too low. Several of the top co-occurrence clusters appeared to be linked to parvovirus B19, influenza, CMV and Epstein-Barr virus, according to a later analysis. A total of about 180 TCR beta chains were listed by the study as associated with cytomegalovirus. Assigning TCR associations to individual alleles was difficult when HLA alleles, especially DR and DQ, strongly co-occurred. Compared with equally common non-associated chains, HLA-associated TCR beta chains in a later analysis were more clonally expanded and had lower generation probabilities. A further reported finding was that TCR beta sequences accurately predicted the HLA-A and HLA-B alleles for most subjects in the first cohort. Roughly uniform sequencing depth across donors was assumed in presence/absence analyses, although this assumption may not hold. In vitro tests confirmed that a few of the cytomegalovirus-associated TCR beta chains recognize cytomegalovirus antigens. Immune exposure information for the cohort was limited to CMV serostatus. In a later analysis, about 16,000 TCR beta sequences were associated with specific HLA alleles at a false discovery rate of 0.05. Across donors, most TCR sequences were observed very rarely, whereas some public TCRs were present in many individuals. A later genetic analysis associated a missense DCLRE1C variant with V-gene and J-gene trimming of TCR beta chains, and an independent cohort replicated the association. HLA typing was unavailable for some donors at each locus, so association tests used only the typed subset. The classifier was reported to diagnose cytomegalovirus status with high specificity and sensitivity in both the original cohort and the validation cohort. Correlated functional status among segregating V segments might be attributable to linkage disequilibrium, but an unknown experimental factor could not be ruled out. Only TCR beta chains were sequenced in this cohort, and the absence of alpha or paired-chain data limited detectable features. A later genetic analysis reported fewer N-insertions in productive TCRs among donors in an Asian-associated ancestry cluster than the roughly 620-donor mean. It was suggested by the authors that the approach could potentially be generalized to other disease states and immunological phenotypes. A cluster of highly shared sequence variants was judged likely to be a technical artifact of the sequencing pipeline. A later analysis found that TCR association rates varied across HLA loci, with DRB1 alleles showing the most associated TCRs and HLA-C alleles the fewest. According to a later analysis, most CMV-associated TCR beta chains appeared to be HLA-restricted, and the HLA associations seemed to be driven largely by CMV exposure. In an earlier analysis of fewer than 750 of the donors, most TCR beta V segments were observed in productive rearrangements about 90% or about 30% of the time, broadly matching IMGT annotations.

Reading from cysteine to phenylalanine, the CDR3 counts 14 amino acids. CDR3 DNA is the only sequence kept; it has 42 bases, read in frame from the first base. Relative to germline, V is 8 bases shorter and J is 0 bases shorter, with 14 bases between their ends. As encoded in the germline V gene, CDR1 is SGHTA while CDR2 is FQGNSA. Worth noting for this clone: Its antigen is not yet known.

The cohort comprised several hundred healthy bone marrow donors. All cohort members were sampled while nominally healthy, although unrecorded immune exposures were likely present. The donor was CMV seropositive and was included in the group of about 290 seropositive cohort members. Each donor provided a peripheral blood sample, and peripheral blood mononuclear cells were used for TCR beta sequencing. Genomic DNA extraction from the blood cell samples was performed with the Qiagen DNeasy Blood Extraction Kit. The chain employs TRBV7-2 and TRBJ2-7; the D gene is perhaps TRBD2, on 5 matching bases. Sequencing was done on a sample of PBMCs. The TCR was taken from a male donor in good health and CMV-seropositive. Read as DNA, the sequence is TGTGCCAGCGCCCCCCGAGGAGGCTCCTACGAGCAGTACTTC. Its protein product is CASAPRGGSYEQYF.